The source of this TCR beta chain is a study of T-cell memory formation after mild COVID-19. Study-level results: CD4/CD8 balance characterized clones contracting day 15 to 85, and CD4+ skew characterized later expanders.

Concerning this clonotype itself: Its antigen is undetermined.

TCRdb ran MiXCR on the 5' RACE reads and lists one entry per CDR3 protein. Of about 390,000 distinct CDR3 sequences in the sample, 16% were seen once. V was pared by 7 bases and J by 3 bases, with 6 bases of the junction left unmatched. CDR1 and CDR2 (germline): SQVTM, ANQGSEA. This CDR3 region has 14 residues. This clonotype was obtained from a man in his late teens or twenties who had mild COVID-19 (a few samples of this study predate the infection). Cell type and time point are not known. Sequences were obtained from PBMCs or a T cell subset sorted from them (not recorded which). V usage is TRBV29-1 and J usage is TRBJ2-2; 9 positions match TRBD1. CDR3 sequence reads: CSAGTGGHTGELFF. The CDR3 nucleotides are TGCAGCGCAGGCACAGGGGGCCACACCGGGGAGCTGTTTTTT.